The entry below describes one TCR beta chain. The sample comes from a study of cytomegalovirus exposure and HLA in healthy donors. The primer mix had 60 Vbeta and 13 Jbeta primers. Clones were read by immunoSEQ multiplex PCR, and TCRdb kept only the in-frame ones, dropping some. Of about 170,000 clones listed, 80% were seen once; the top ten hold 1%. The TCR originated in a woman aged 45-59 years in good health and CMV-seropositive. The specimen sequenced was PBMCs.

The CDR3, as DNA: TGTGCCAGCAGTCAGACATTCGGCTGGGGGGACACTGAAGCTTTCTTT. It yields the protein CASSQTFGWGDTEAFF. The V and J genes are TRBV27 and TRBJ1-1; weak D call: TRBD1 (5 bases). Trimming removed 5 bases at V and 3 bases at J, with 19 bases between. Germline V gene sequence: CDR1 MNHEY, CDR2 SMNVEV (reference sequence). This CDR3 is 16 amino acids long.